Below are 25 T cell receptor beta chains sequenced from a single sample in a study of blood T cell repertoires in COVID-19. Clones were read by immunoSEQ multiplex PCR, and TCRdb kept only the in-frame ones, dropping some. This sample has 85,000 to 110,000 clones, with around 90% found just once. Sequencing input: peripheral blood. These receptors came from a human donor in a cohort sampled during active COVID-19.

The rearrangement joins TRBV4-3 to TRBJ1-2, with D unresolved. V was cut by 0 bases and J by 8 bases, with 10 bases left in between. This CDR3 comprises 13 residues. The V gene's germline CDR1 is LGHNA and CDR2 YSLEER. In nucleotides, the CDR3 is TGCGCCAGCAGCCAAGATAGTCATACCGGCTACACCTTC. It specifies CASSQDSHTGYTF.

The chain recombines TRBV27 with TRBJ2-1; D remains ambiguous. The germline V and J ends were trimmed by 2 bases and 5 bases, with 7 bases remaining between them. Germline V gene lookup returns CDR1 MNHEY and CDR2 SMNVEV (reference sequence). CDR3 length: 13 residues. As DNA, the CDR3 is TGTGCCAGCAGTTTAGCGGTCGACAATGAGCAGTTCTTC. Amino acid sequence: CASSLAVDNEQFF.

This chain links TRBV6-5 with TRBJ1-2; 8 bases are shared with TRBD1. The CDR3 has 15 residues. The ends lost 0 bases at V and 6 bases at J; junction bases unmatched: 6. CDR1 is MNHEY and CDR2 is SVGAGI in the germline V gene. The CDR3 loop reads CASSYSTQGANGYTF. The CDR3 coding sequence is TGTGCCAGCAGTTACTCGACCCAGGGGGCAAATGGCTACACCTTC.

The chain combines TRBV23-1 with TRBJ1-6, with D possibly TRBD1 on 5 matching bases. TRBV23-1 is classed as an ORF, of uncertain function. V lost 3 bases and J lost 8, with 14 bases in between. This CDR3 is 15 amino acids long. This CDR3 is CASSQQAGDDSPLHF. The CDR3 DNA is TGCGCCAGCAGTCAGCAAGCGGGGGACGATTCACCCCTCCACTTT.

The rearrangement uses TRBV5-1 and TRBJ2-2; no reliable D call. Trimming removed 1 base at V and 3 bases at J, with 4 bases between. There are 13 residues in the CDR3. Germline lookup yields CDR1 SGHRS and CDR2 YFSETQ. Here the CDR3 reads CASSLPDTGELFF. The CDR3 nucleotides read TGCGCCAGCAGCTTGCCGGACACCGGGGAGCTGTTTTTT.

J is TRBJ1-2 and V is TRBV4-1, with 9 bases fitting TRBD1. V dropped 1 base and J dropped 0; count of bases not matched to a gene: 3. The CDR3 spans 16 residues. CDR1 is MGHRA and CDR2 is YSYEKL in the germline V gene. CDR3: CASSQGTGEANYGYTF. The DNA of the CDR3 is TGCGCCAGCAGCCAAGGGACAGGGGAAGCTAACTATGGCTACACCTTC.

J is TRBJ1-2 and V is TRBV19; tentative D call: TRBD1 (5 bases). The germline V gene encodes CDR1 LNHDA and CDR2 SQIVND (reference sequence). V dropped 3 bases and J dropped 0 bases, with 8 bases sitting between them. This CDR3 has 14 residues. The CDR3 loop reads CASSIARANYGYTF. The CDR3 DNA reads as TGTGCCAGTAGTATCGCCAGGGCTAACTATGGCTACACCTTC.

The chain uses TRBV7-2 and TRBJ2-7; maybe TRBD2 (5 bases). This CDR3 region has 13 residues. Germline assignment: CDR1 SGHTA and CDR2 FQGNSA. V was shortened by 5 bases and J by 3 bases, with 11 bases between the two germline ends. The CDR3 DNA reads TGTGCCAGCAGCCAACAAGGACTCTACGAGCAGTACTTC. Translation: CASSQQGLYEQYF.

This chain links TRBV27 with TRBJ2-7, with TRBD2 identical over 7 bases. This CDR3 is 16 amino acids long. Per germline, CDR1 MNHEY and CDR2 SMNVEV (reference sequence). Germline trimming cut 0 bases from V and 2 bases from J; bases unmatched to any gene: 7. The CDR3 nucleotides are TGTGCCAGCAGTTTATCGGGGGGGAATAGGGCCTACGAGCAGTACTTC. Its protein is CASSLSGGNRAYEQYF.

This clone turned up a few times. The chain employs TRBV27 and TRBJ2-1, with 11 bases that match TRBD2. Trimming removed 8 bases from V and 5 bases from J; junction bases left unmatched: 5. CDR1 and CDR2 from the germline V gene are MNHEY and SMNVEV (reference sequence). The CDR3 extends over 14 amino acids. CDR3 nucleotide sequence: TGTGCCAGCCGGAGACTAGCGGGACACAATGAGCAGTTCTTC. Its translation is CASRRLAGHNEQFF.

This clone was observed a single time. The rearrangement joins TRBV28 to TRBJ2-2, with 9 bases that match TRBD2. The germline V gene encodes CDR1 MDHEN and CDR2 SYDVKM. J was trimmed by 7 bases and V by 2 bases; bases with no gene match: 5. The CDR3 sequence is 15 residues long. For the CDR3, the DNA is TGTGCCAGCAGTTTACGGCGGGGGGGCCTCGGGGAGCTGTTTTTT. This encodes CASSLRRGGLGELFF.

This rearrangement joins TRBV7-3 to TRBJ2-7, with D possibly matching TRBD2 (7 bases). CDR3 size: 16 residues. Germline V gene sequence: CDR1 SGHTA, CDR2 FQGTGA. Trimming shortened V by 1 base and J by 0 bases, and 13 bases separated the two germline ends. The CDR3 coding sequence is TGTGCCAGCAGCTTAATGAGGGCGGGGGCCTCCTACGAGCAGTACTTC. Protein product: CASSLMRAGASYEQYF.

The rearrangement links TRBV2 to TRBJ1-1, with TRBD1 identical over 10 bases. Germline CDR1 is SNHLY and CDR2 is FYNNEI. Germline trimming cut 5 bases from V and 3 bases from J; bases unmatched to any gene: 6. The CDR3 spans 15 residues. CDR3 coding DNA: TGTGCCAGCAGTCCCGACAGGGGGCGTCACACTGAAGCTTTCTTT. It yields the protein CASSPDRGRHTEAFF.

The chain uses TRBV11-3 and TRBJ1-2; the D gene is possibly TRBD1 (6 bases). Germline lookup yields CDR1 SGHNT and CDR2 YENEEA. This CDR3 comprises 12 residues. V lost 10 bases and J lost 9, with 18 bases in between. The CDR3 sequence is CAKARQARSYTF. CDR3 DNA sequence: TGTGCCAAAGCCCGACAGGCCAGGAGCTACACCTTC.

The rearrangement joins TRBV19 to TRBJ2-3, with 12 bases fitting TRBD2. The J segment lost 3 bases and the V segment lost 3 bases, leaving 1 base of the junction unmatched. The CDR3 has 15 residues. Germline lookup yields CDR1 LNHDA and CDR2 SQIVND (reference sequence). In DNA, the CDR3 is TGTGCCAGTAGTATGACTAGCGGGAGTACAGATACGCAGTATTTT. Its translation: CASSMTSGSTDTQYF.

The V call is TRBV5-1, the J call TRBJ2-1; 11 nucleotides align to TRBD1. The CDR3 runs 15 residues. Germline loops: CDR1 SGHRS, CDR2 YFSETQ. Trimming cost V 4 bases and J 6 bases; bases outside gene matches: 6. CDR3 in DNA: TGCGCCAGCAGCCTCCGGGACAGGGGGGGCAATGAGCAGTTCTTC. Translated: CASSLRDRGGNEQFF.

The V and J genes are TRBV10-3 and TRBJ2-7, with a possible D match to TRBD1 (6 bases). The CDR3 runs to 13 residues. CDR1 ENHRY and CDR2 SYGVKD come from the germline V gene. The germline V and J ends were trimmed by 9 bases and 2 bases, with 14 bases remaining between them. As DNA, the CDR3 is TGTGCCATGAGACAGGACGATCCCTACGAGCAGTACTTC. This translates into CAMRQDDPYEQYF.

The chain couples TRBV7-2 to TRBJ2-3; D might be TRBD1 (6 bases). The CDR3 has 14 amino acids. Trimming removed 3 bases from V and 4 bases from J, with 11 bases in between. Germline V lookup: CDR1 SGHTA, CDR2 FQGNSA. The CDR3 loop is CASSFDGGADTQYF. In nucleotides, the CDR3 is TGTGCCAGCAGCTTCGATGGGGGCGCAGATACGCAGTATTTT.

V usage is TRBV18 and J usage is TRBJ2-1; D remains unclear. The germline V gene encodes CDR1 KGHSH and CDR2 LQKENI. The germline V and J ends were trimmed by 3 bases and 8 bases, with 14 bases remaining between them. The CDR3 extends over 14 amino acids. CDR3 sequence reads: CASSPAPRSDEQFF. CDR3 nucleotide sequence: TGTGCCAGCTCACCTGCCCCCAGGTCGGATGAGCAGTTCTTC.

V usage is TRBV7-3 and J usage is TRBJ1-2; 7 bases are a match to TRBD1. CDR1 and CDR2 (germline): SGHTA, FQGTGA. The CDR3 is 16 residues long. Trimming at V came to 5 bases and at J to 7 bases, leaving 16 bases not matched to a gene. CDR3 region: CASSARQGSSAGGYTF. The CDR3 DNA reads TGTGCCAGCAGCGCGCGACAGGGTTCTTCCGCCGGTGGCTACACCTTC.

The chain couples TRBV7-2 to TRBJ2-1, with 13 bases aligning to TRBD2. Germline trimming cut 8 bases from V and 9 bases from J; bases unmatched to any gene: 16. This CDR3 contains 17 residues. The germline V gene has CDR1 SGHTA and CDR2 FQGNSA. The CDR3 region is CASGFYTGTSGNAEQFF. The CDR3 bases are TGTGCCAGCGGGTTCTATACCGGGACTAGCGGGAACGCTGAGCAGTTCTTC. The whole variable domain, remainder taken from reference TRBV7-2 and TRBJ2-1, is GAGVSQSPSNKVTEKGKDVELRCDPISGHTALYWYRQSLGQGLEFLIYFQGNSAPDKSGLPSDRFSAERTGGSVSTLTIQRTQQEDSAVYLCASGFYTGTSGNAEQFFGPGTRLTVL.

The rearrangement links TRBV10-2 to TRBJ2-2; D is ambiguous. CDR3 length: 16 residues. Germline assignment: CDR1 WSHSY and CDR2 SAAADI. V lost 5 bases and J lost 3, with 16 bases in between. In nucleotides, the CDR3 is TGCGCCAGCAGTAACAACGAGAAGACTTACACCGGGGAGCTGTTTTTT. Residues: CASSNNEKTYTGELFF.

CDR3 DNA: TGTGCCAGCAGCTTGAGATCTGGCAGTCGGGTTCGGGAAAAACTGTTTTTT. This translates into CASSLRSGSRVREKLFF. The rearrangement uses TRBV5-8 and TRBJ1-4; D is uncertain. The CDR3 consists of 17 residues. Deletions cut 1 base from V and 8 bases from J, with 21 bases between. Germline V lookup: CDR1 SGHTS, CDR2 YDEGEE.

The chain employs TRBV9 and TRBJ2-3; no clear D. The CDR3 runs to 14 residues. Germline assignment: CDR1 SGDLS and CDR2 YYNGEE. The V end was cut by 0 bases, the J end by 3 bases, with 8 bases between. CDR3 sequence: CASSVAGRTDTQYF. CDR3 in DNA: TGTGCCAGCAGCGTAGCAGGCAGAACAGATACGCAGTATTTT.

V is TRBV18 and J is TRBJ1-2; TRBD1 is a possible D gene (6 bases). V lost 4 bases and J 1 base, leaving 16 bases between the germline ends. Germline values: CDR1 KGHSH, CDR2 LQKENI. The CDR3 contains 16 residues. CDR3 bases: TGTGCCAGCTCACGCTCTAGGACAGAACTTAACTATGGCTACACCTTC. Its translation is CASSRSRTELNYGYTF.